Below, 12 T cell receptor beta chains from the same sample are listed, as sequenced in a study of beta chain features in type 1 diabetes. Expressed TCRB transcripts were sequenced after all isolated RNA was converted to cDNA. The protocol was immunoSEQ multiplex PCR, while the TCRdb copy is restricted to in-frame clones and leaves out a portion. The data hold 37,000 or so clones, with over 45% observed a single time. Sample: central memory CD4+ T cells from blood. The receptors here all came from a young woman in good health.

This clone was counted between two and nine times. The rearrangement joins TRBV11-2 to TRBJ2-7; 7 bases line up with TRBD2. The CDR3 extends over 12 amino acids. V lost 8 bases to trimming and J lost 6 bases; unmatched junction nucleotides: 7. CDR1 and CDR2 from the germline V gene are SGHAT and FQNNGV. The CDR3 DNA follows: TGTGCCAGCTCTAGCGGTAATTTCGAGCAGTACTTC. The encoded protein is CASSSGNFEQYF.

The chain is built from TRBV18 and TRBJ1-1; TRBD1 matches 10 bases. The V and J ends lost 2 bases and 4 bases, in that order; junction bases with no gene match: 10. The CDR3 totals 17 residues. In germline, CDR1 is KGHSH, CDR2 LQKENI. The CDR3 DNA follows: TGTGCCAGCTCACCAATTAATTCCGGGACAGGGGTCACTGAAGCTTTCTTT. It is translated as CASSPINSGTGVTEAFF. Looking up the rest from reference TRBV18 and TRBJ1-1 gives the full variable domain: NAGVMQNPRHLVRRRGQEARLRCSPMKGHSHVYWYRQLPEEGLKFMVYLQKENIIDESGMPKERFSAEFPKEGPSILRIQQVVRGDSAAYFCASSPINSGTGVTEAFFGQGTRLTVV.

The rearrangement joins TRBV7-9 to TRBJ1-2; a weak D match, TRBD1 (5 bases). The ends were cut back, 0 bases at V and 3 bases at J, with 8 bases in the middle. Germline V gene sequence: CDR1 SEHNR, CDR2 FQNEAQ (reference sequence). CDR3 length: 14 amino acids. CDR3 in DNA: TGTGCCAGCAGCTTAGCAGGGGTTGACTATGGCTACACCTTC. Protein product: CASSLAGVDYGYTF.

This clone has more than one count but fewer than ten. The chain uses TRBV7-9 and TRBJ1-2; D not certain. V was pared by 1 base and J by 8 bases, with 8 bases between. CDR3 length: 12 amino acids. Germline V gene sequence: CDR1 SEHNR, CDR2 FQNEAQ (reference sequence). The CDR3 region is CASSLVLEGYTF. DNA of the CDR3: TGTGCCAGCAGCTTAGTATTGGAGGGCTACACCTTC.

The J gene is TRBJ2-7, the V gene TRBV28, with D perhaps matching TRBD2 (5 bases). The CDR3 is made up of 14 amino acids. V lost 5 bases to trimming and J lost 3 bases, with 14 bases between them. The germline V gene encodes CDR1 MDHEN and CDR2 SYDVKM. CDR3 protein: CASSGRNRDYEQYF. In DNA, the CDR3 is TGTGCCAGCAGTGGACGAAACCGGGACTACGAGCAGTACTTC.

The J gene is TRBJ2-1, the V gene TRBV5-1; no clear D. Germline V gene lookup returns CDR1 SGHRS and CDR2 YFSETQ. The CDR3 sequence is 16 residues long. V lost 2 bases and J 2 bases, leaving 14 bases between the germline ends. The CDR3 loop is CASSLESRGAYNEQFF. CDR3 coding DNA: TGCGCCAGCAGCTTAGAATCTCGCGGAGCCTACAATGAGCAGTTCTTC.

This clone occurred a few times. The rearrangement links TRBV5-1 to TRBJ2-3, with D tentatively TRBD2 (6 bases). Germline V gene sequence: CDR1 SGHRS, CDR2 YFSETQ. The CDR3 extends over 13 amino acids. V lost 3 bases, J lost 5 bases, and 10 bases lay in between. The CDR3: CASSSRRGDTQYF. The CDR3 nucleotides read TGCGCCAGCAGCTCCCGGCGGGGAGATACGCAGTATTTT.

The chain joins TRBV28 to TRBJ2-3; 7 positions agree with TRBD1. CDR1 is MDHEN and CDR2 is SYDVKM in the germline V gene. CDR3 length: 13 amino acids. Unmatched junction bases numbered 5, after V lost 10 bases and J lost 1 base. CDR3 sequence (DNA): TGTGCCATTACAGGGGCAGGCACAGATACGCAGTATTTT. Its translation is CAITGAGTDTQYF.

This clone was picked up one time. V gene TRBV27 combines with J gene TRBJ1-2; D gene uncertain. V was clipped by 5 bases and J by 6 bases, with 13 bases between them. CDR1 and CDR2 (germline): MNHEY, SMNVEV (reference sequence). CDR3 length: 13 amino acids. This chain's CDR3 is CASSPSFRDGYTF. The DNA for the CDR3 is TGTGCCAGCAGTCCGTCCTTCCGGGATGGCTACACCTTC.

CDR3 coding DNA: TGTGCCAGCAGCTCCACCACTAGCGGGGAAGAGACCCAGTACTTC. This sequence encodes CASSSTTSGEETQYF. The rearrangement links TRBV7-8 to TRBJ2-5; 10 nucleotides match TRBD2. CDR3 length: 15 amino acids. Per the germline V gene, CDR1 is SGHVS and CDR2 is FQNEAQ. J lost 3 bases, V lost 4 bases, and 5 bases had no gene match.

Only a few counts were recorded for this clone. J is TRBJ2-1 and V is TRBV15; 8 positions agree with TRBD2. Germline V gene sequence: CDR1 LNHNV, CDR2 YYDKDF (reference sequence). V lost 1 base to trimming and J lost 6 bases; unmatched junction nucleotides: 14. The CDR3 runs to 18 residues. CDR3 in DNA: TGTGCCACCAGCAGAGCGAATAGTCAAGCGGGAGCCCGCAATGAGCAGTTCTTC. Translating gives CATSRANSQAGARNEQFF.

The chain combines TRBV30 with TRBJ1-2, with 9 bases identical to TRBD1. The CDR3 is made up of 12 amino acids. Germline loops: CDR1 GTSNPN, CDR2 SVGIG (reference sequence). V lost 4 bases and J lost 4; bases outside the gene matches: 1. The CDR3 region is CAWTGQGYGYTF. The DNA for the CDR3 is TGTGCCTGGACGGGACAGGGCTATGGCTACACCTTC. Variable domain in full (rest from reference TRBV30 and TRBJ1-2): SQTIHQWPATLVQPVGSPLSLECTVEGTSNPNLYWYRQAAGRGLQLLFYSVGIGQISSEVPQNLSASRPQDRQFILSSKKLLLSDSGFYLCAWTGQGYGYTFGSGTRLTVV.